This T cell receptor (beta chain) was found in a study of T cell repertoires and HLA-DP antigens. Germline assignment: CDR1 SGHRS and CDR2 YFSETQ. Trimming left V 4 bases short and J 4 bases short, with 17 bases between. CDR3 length equals 15 residues. Comment on this clone: Its antigen is not identified.

The PCR primers covered 54 TRBV and 13 TRBJ segments. The repertoire was sequenced with immunoSEQ multiplex PCR; TCRdb's copy has only in-frame clones and lacks some. This table has roughly 73,000 clones, just under 80% appearing once. This clonotype originated in a man between 60 and 70 years old in good health and CMV-seronegative. This chain joins TRBV5-1 and TRBJ1-2; D perhaps matches TRBD1 (6 bases). Sequencing was carried out using CD4+ T cells from PBMCs. The chain's CDR3 is CASSEPGHPVYGYTF. The CDR3 DNA follows: TGCGCCAGCAGCGAACCGGGACACCCTGTCTATGGCTACACCTTC.